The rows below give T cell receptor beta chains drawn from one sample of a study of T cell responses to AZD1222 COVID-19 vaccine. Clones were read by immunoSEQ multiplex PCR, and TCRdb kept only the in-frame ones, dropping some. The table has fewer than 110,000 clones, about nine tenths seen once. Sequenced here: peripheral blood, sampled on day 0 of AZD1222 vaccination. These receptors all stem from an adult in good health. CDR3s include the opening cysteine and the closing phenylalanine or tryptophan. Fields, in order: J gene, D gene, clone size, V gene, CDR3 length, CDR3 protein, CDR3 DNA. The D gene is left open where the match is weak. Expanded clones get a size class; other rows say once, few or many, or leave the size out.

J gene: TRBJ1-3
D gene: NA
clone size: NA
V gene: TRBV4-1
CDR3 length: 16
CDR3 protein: CASSQKSDFSGNTIYF
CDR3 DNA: TGCGCCAGCAGCCAAAAGTCCGACTTCTCTGGAAACACCATATATTTT

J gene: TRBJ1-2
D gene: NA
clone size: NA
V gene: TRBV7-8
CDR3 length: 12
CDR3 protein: CASSLATGGYTF
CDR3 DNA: TGTGCCAGCAGCTTAGCTACTGGTGGCTACACCTTC

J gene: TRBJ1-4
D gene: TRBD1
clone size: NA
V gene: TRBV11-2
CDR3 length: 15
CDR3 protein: CASSLMGTGDEKLFF
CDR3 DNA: TGTGCCAGCAGCTTAATGGGGACAGGGGATGAAAAACTGTTTTTT

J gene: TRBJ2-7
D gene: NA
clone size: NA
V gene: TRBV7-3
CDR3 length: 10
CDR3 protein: CARQLSEQYF
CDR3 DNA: TGTGCCAGACAGCTTTCCGAGCAGTACTTC

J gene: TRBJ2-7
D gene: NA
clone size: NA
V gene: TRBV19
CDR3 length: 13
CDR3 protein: CASSQDRGDEQYF
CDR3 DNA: TGTGCCAGTAGTCAAGACCGAGGCGACGAGCAGTACTTC

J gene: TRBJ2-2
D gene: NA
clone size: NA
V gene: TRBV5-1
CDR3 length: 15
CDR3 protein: CASSLAPSNTGELFF
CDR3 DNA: TGCGCCAGCAGCTTGGCCCCTTCGAACACCGGGGAGCTGTTTTTT

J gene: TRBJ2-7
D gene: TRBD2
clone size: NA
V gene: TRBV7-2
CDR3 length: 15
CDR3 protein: CASSLELAGGSEQYF
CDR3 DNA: TGTGCCAGCAGCTTAGAACTAGCGGGAGGATCCGAGCAGTACTTC

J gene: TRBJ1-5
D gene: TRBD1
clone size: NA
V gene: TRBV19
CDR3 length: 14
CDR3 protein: CASSTPGGSQPQHF
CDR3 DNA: TGTGCCAGTAGCACACCAGGGGGCAGTCAGCCCCAGCATTTT

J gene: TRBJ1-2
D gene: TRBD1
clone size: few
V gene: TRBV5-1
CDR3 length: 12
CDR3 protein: CASSTGDYGYTF
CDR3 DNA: TGCGCCAGCAGCACAGGGGACTATGGCTACACCTTC

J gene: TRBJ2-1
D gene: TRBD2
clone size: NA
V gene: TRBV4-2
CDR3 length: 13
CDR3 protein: CASSQAGGVEQFF
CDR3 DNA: TGTGCCAGCAGCCAAGCGGGGGGGGTTGAGCAGTTCTTC

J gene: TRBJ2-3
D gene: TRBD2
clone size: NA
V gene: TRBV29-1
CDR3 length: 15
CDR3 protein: CSVAPLAGGTDTQYF
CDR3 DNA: TGCAGCGTTGCGCCACTAGCGGGAGGCACAGATACGCAGTATTTT

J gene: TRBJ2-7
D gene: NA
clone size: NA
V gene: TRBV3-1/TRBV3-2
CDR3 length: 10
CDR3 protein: CASSQDRTIF
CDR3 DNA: TGTGCCAGCAGCCAAGATCGAACGATCTTC

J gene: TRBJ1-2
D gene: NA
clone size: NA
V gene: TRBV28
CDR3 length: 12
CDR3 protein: CASTLFGYGYTF
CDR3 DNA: TGTGCCAGCACCCTGTTCGGCTATGGCTACACCTTC

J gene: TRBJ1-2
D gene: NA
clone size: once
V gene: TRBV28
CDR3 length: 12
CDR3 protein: CASSWDGYGYTF
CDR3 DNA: TGTGCCAGCAGCTGGGACGGTTATGGCTACACCTTC

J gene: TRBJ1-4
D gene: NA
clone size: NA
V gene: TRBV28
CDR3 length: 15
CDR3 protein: CASSSGGRVGEKLFF
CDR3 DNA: TGTGCCAGCAGTTCCGGCGGGAGGGTGGGTGAAAAACTGTTTTTT

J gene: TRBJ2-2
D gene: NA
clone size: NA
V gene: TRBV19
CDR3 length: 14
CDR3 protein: CASKVPRNTGELFF
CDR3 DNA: TGTGCCAGTAAAGTCCCACGCAACACCGGGGAGCTGTTTTTT

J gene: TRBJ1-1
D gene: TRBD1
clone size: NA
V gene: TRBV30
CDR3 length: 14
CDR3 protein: CAWGTGNMNTEAFF
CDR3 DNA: TGTGCCTGGGGGACAGGTAACATGAACACTGAAGCTTTCTTT

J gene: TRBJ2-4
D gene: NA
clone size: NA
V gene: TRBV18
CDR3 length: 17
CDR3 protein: CASSPEGTVLAKNIQYF
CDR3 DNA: TGTGCCAGCTCACCGGAGGGGACGGTTTTAGCCAAAAACATTCAGTACTTC

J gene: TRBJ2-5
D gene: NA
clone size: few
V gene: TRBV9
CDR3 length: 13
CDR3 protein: CASSVGHGETQYF
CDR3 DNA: TGTGCCAGCAGCGTAGGGCACGGCGAGACCCAGTACTTC

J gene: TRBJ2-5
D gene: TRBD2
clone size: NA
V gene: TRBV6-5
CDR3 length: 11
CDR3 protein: CASRSGLVWYF
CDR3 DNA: TGTGCCAGCAGATCAGGACTAGTCTGGTACTTC

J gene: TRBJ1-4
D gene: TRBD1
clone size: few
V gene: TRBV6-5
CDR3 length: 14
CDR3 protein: CASSGQGANEKLFF
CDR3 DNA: TGTGCCAGCAGCGGACAGGGAGCTAATGAAAAACTGTTTTTT

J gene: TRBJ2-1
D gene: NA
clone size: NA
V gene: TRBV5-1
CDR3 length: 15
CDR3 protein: CASRSAQSEFGEQFF
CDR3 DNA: TGCGCCAGCAGGAGTGCGCAATCCGAGTTCGGTGAGCAGTTCTTC

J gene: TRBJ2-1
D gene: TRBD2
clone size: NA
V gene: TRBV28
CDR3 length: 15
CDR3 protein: CASSTRTSGSNEQFF
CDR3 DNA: TGTGCCAGCAGTACTAGGACTAGCGGGAGCAATGAGCAGTTCTTC

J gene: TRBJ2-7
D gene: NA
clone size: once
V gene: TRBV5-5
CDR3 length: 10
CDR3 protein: CASSSYEQYF
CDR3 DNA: TGTGCCAGCAGCAGCTACGAGCAGTACTTC

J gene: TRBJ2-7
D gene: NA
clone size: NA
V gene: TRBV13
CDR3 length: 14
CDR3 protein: CASSLGRQPLEQYF
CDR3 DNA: TGTGCCAGCAGCTTAGGCAGGCAGCCCCTCGAGCAGTACTTC

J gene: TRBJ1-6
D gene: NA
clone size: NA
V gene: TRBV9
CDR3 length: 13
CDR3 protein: CASSATGNSPLHF
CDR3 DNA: TGTGCCAGCAGCGCGACAGGAAATTCACCCCTCCACTTT

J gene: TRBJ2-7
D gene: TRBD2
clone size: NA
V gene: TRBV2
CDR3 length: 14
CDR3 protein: CASSELSGAYEQYF
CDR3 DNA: TGTGCCAGCAGTGAACTCAGCGGGGCCTACGAGCAGTACTTC

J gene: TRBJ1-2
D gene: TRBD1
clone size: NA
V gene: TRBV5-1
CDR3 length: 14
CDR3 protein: CASSRGQGVDGYTF
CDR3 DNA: TGCGCCAGCAGCAGGGGACAGGGGGTTGATGGCTACACCTTC

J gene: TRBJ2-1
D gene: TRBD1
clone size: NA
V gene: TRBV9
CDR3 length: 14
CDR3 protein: CASSTRTGDVEQFF
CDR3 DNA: TGTGCCAGCAGCACTCGGACAGGAGACGTTGAGCAGTTCTTC

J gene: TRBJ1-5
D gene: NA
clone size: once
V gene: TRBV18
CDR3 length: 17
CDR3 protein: CASSQASVGGGNQPQHF
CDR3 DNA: TGTGCCAGCTCACAGGCTAGTGTCGGTGGGGGCAATCAGCCCCAGCATTTT

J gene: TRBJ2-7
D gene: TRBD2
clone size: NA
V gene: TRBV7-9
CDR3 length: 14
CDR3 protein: CASSLLAESYEQYF
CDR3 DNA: TGTGCCAGCAGCTTACTAGCGGAGAGCTACGAGCAGTACTTC

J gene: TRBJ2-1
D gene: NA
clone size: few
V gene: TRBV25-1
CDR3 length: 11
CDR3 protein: CASKDYNEQFF
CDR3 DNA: TGTGCCAGCAAGGACTACAATGAGCAGTTCTTC

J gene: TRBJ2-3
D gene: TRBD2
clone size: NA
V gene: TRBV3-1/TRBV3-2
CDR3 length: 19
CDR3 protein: CASSQDPILAGGPPDTQYF
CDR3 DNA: TGTGCCAGCAGCCAAGACCCAATACTAGCGGGAGGGCCCCCAGATACGCAGTATTTT

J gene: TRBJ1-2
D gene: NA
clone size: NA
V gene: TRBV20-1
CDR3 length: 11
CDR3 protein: CSARWLNGYTF
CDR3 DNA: TGCAGTGCTAGGTGGTTGAATGGCTACACCTTC

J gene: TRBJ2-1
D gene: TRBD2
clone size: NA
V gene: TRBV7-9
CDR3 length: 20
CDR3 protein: CASTPPPGASGGSSYNEQFF
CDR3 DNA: TGTGCCAGCACCCCTCCCCCAGGGGCTAGCGGGGGAAGCTCCTACAATGAGCAGTTCTTC

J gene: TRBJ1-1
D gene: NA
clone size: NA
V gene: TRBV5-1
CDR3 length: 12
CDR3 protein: CATHGETTEAFF
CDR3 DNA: TGCGCCACCCACGGGGAGACCACTGAAGCTTTCTTT